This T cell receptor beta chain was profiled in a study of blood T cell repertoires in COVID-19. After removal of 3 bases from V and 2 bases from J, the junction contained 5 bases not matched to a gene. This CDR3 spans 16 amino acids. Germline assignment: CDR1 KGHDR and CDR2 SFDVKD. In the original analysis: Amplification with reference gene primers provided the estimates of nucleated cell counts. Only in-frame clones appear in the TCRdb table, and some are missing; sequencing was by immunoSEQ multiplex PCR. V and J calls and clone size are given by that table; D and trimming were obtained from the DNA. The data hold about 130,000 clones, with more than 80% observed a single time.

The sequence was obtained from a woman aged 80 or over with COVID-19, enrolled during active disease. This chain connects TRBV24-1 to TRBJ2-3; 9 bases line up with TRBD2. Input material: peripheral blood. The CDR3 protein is CATSDTSGPDTDTQYF. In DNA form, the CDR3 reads TGTGCCACCAGTGATACTAGCGGGCCGGACACAGATACGCAGTATTTT.